Listed below are T cell receptor beta chains from one sample, sequenced in a study of T cells expressing NK-cell markers. TCRdb re-called the 5' RACE reads; every CDR3 protein appears as one record, without DNA. The table for this sample gives 300,000 to 450,000 distinct CDR3 sequences. The sample comprised blood T cells: a sorted CD56 or NKG2C T cell subset, CD4+ or CD8+ T cells, or bulk PBMC T cells (not recorded which). All receptors derive from a man aged 18 to 69 in good health. CDR3s include the opening cysteine and the closing phenylalanine or tryptophan. The order of the fields is J gene, V gene, CDR3 protein.

j_gene: TRBJ2-1
v_gene: TRBV10-3
CDR3aa: CAISESMGTGGYYNEQFF

j_gene: TRBJ2-5
v_gene: TRBV7-9
CDR3aa: CASSFKPGHPYQETQYF

j_gene: TRBJ2-3
v_gene: TRBV18
CDR3aa: CASSPSRADTQYF

j_gene: TRBJ2-1
v_gene: TRBV4-1
CDR3aa: CASSQSTSGGYYNEQFF

j_gene: TRBJ1-1
v_gene: TRBV20-1
CDR3aa: CSARDRRDRVMNTEAFF

j_gene: TRBJ2-1
v_gene: TRBV9
CDR3aa: CASSVVAGASSYNEQFF

j_gene: TRBJ1-1
v_gene: TRBV11-2
CDR3aa: CASSWGTENTEAFF

j_gene: TRBJ2-1
v_gene: TRBV29-1
CDR3aa: CSVASLREQFF

j_gene: TRBJ2-5
v_gene: TRBV18
CDR3aa: CASSPQQSFQETQYF

j_gene: TRBJ2-5
v_gene: TRBV12-5
CDR3aa: CASSQPGKETQYF

j_gene: TRBJ2-1
v_gene: TRBV6-5
CDR3aa: CASSDWTSEQFF

j_gene: TRBJ1-4
v_gene: TRBV12-3/TRBV12-4
CDR3aa: CASSSTVGTRKLFF

j_gene: TRBJ1-1
v_gene: TRBV7-9
CDR3aa: CASSLVLRISITEAFF

j_gene: TRBJ1-2
v_gene: TRBV10-3
CDR3aa: CAISRGQGAIGGYTF

j_gene: TRBJ2-1
v_gene: TRBV2
CDR3aa: CASGERAWNEQFF

j_gene: TRBJ2-1
v_gene: TRBV7-2
CDR3aa: CASSSGGYDNEQFF

j_gene: TRBJ2-3
v_gene: TRBV21-1
CDR3aa: CASSRKAGGPEYTQYF

j_gene: TRBJ2-7
v_gene: TRBV7-9
CDR3aa: CASRGRGGTYEQYF

j_gene: TRBJ1-2
v_gene: TRBV7-8
CDR3aa: CASSSKKGGYTF

j_gene: TRBJ2-1
v_gene: TRBV7-8
CDR3aa: CASSPSPGEQFF

j_gene: TRBJ2-5
v_gene: TRBV3-1
CDR3aa: CASSQGGETQYF

j_gene: TRBJ2-5
v_gene: TRBV29-1
CDR3aa: CSVEGRARLRTQYF

j_gene: TRBJ1-5
v_gene: TRBV6-5
CDR3aa: CASSYGGIGQPQHF

j_gene: TRBJ2-3
v_gene: TRBV12-3/TRBV12-4
CDR3aa: CASSPRRGGTDTQYF

j_gene: TRBJ1-5
v_gene: TRBV6-1
CDR3aa: CASSKLGWGNQPQHF

j_gene: TRBJ2-7
v_gene: TRBV12-5
CDR3aa: CASGLTVYEQYF

j_gene: TRBJ2-2
v_gene: TRBV12-3/TRBV12-4
CDR3aa: CASSPDRLSPGELFF

j_gene: TRBJ1-2
v_gene: TRBV27
CDR3aa: CASMSADLLRGYTF

j_gene: TRBJ2-7
v_gene: TRBV7-2
CDR3aa: CASSRKGLTYEQYF

j_gene: TRBJ1-4
v_gene: TRBV20-1
CDR3aa: CSARAPRGYTNEKLFF

j_gene: TRBJ1-4
v_gene: TRBV28
CDR3aa: CASRPGGEKLFF

j_gene: TRBJ1-6
v_gene: TRBV28
CDR3aa: CASSLGSYNSPLHF

j_gene: TRBJ2-7
v_gene: TRBV6-5
CDR3aa: CASSYSGGYYEQYF

j_gene: TRBJ2-7
v_gene: TRBV6-5
CDR3aa: CASSYSTSYYEQYF

j_gene: TRBJ2-1
v_gene: TRBV15
CDR3aa: CATSRTGTENNEQFF

j_gene: TRBJ1-3
v_gene: TRBV6-1
CDR3aa: CASSVRGDGNTIYF

j_gene: TRBJ2-5
v_gene: TRBV12-3/TRBV12-4
CDR3aa: CASSVRTSGGPRETQYF

j_gene: TRBJ2-7
v_gene: TRBV21-1
CDR3aa: CASSKGGGTDEQYF

j_gene: TRBJ2-7
v_gene: TRBV12-3/TRBV12-4
CDR3aa: CASSFGSGVGFYEQYF

j_gene: TRBJ2-1
v_gene: TRBV6-5
CDR3aa: CASSNTGWVFF

j_gene: TRBJ2-7
v_gene: TRBV10-3
CDR3aa: CAIRPGPTYEQYF

j_gene: TRBJ1-2
v_gene: TRBV28
CDR3aa: CASTPWAAGNYGYTF

j_gene: TRBJ2-3
v_gene: TRBV30
CDR3aa: CAWSNSGGAWDTQYF

j_gene: TRBJ1-2
v_gene: TRBV5-1
CDR3aa: CASRVLQGIYGYTF

j_gene: TRBJ2-7
v_gene: TRBV20-1
CDR3aa: CTRTGTGPSYEQYF

j_gene: TRBJ2-1
v_gene: TRBV4-2
CDR3aa: CASSYRSPHVAGGSYNEQFF

j_gene: TRBJ2-3
v_gene: TRBV11-2
CDR3aa: CASRTVPTDTQYF

j_gene: TRBJ2-5
v_gene: TRBV7-6
CDR3aa: CASSQESQGLGTQYF

j_gene: TRBJ2-1
v_gene: TRBV29-1
CDR3aa: CSARTYNEQFF

j_gene: TRBJ1-6
v_gene: TRBV7-9
CDR3aa: CASSTNGPLHF

j_gene: TRBJ1-3
v_gene: TRBV5-1
CDR3aa: CASSLGGTGGNTIYF

j_gene: TRBJ2-1
v_gene: TRBV28
CDR3aa: CASSSGTSYYNEQFF

j_gene: TRBJ2-1
v_gene: TRBV3-1
CDR3aa: CASTKRQQVYNEQFF